The rows below give T cell receptor beta chains drawn from one sample of a study of blood T cells in healthy people across ages. From the 5' RACE reads, TCRdb called clonotypes with MiXCR, one entry per CDR3 protein. The sample shows 1.5 million to 2 million distinct CDR3 sequences, roughly 43% of them seen only once. Sample: blood. The source is a human donor in good health. Each CDR3 is given with its conserved first and last residue. D genes are given only for firm matches. Size is omitted from some rows. Given values are once, few, many or a class for expanded clones.

>TRBV6-5|-|few|TRBJ1-1
TGTGCCAGCAGTTACACCAGGGACACTGAAGCTTTCTTT
CASSYTRDTEAFF
>TRBV7-8|-|-|TRBJ2-7
TGTGCCAGCAGCTTAGTGGGGCCTCCGTCCGAGCAGTACTTC
CASSLVGPPSEQYF
>TRBV6-2/TRBV6-3|-|-|TRBJ2-7
TGTGCCAGCAGTGGAGGACATTTCTACGAGCAGTACTTC
CASSGGHFYEQYF
>TRBV20-1|-|-|TRBJ2-1
TGCAGTGCGGGGGAAAGCGTCCGGGAGCAGTTCTTC
CSAGESVREQFF
>TRBV20-1|TRBD1|few|TRBJ1-1
TGCAGTGCTAGAGATTGGAGGGGGCGCGACACTGAAGCTTTCTTT
CSARDWRGRDTEAFF
>TRBV6-2/TRBV6-3|-|-|TRBJ2-1
TGTGCCGGCAGGCCTACAGGGATCAGTGAGCAGTTCTTC
CAGRPTGISEQFF
>TRBV6-2/TRBV6-3|-|-|TRBJ2-3
TGTGCCAGCAGTTACGTGTCCGGAGGAGATACGCAGTATTTT
CASSYVSGGDTQYF
>TRBV4-2|-|-|TRBJ2-3
TGTGCCAGCAGCCCCGACGGTCCAGATACGCAGTATTTT
CASSPDGPDTQYF
>TRBV3-1|-|-|TRBJ2-1
TGTGCCAGCAGCCATCAATTGTTGCTTCAGGGCCATGAGCAGTTCTTC
CASSHQLLLQGHEQFF
>TRBV6-5|TRBD2|-|TRBJ2-1
TGTGCCAGCAGTTATCTAGCTAGCGGACCCTACAATGAGCAGTTCTTC
CASSYLASGPYNEQFF
>TRBV28|TRBD1|-|TRBJ1-5
TGTGCCAGCAGTTTGGATTTTCAACAGGGGTATAGCAATCAGCCCCAGCATTTT
CASSLDFQQGYSNQPQHF
>TRBV29-1|-|few|TRBJ1-4
TGCAGCGTTGTGTGGACGGAGACTGAAAAACTGTTTTTT
CSVVWTETEKLFF
>TRBV29-1|-|-|TRBJ1-2
TGCAGCGTTGAAGCCGGGCATGGCTACACCTTC
CSVEAGHGYTF
>TRBV7-3|TRBD2|-|TRBJ2-5
TGTGCCAGCAGCTTAACATCTGGCGGGGGGATGGAGGGGGAGACTCAGTACTTC
CASSLTSGGGMEGETQYF
>TRBV29-1|-|-|TRBJ2-4
TGCAGCGTTCGGGATCCCTCCTACGGGCAGTACTTC
CSVRDPSYGQYF
>TRBV11-1|-|-|TRBJ2-7
TGTGCCAGCAGCTTATTGGGGAAACCCTACGAGCAGTACTTC
CASSLLGKPYEQYF
>TRBV4-1|-|few|TRBJ1-1
TGCGCCAGCAGCATGCGAGGAGGGGACACTGAAGCTTTCTTT
CASSMRGGDTEAFF
>TRBV7-8|TRBD2|once|TRBJ2-1
TGTGCCAGCAGCTTACCGAGCGGGGGGGGCAGCTCCTACAATGAGCAGTTCTTC
CASSLPSGGGSSYNEQFF
>TRBV6-2/TRBV6-3|TRBD2|-|TRBJ2-1
TGTGCCAGCGCCGCGCTAGCGGGGTGGAATGAGCAGTTCTTC
CASAALAGWNEQFF
>TRBV24-1|-|few|TRBJ2-5
TGTGCCACCAGTGATATTACGGACAGACAAGAGACCCAGTACTTC
CATSDITDRQETQYF
>TRBV20-1|-|-|TRBJ1-2
TGCAGTGCTATCACCGAACGGGGCTATGGCTACACCTTC
CSAITERGYGYTF
>TRBV28|TRBD2|-|TRBJ2-3
TGTGCCAGCAGTTATAGCGGGGGCCCAACGAAAGATACGCAGTATTTT
CASSYSGGPTKDTQYF
>TRBV7-9|-|-|TRBJ1-5
TGTGCCAGCAGCGAATCCCACGATTATCAGCCCCAGCATTTT
CASSESHDYQPQHF
>TRBV7-3|TRBD2|few|TRBJ2-1
TGTGCCAGCAGCTTGGGACTAGCGCCCAATGAGCAGTTCTTC
CASSLGLAPNEQFF
>TRBV7-2|-|-|TRBJ2-5
TGTGCCAGCAGCTTCGACAGGGAGGAGGAGCAGTACTTC
CASSFDREEEQYF
>TRBV2|-|once|TRBJ1-2
TGTGCCAGCAGTGAGAGGATAGGGGGGTTAGCTAACTATGGCTACACCTTC
CASSERIGGLANYGYTF
>TRBV24-1|-|-|TRBJ2-7
TGTGCCACATACGATGACCGGGCCCCAAGACGCGAGCAGTACTTC
CATYDDRAPRREQYF